These 11 T cell receptor beta chains originate from one sample sequenced in a study of post-analysis software for immune sequencing data. Study findings and constraints: The five TRBV segments detected at higher frequency in patients than in controls included TRBV5-6, TRBV5-1 and TRBV20-1.

Unique molecular identifiers were carried by the TCR beta cDNA libraries. From the PCR reads, TCRdb called clonotypes with MiXCR, one entry per CDR3 protein. This sample has about 540,000 distinct CDR3 sequences, with approximately 34% found just once. Their recognized antigens are unknown. Sequencing was done on a sample of blood. These receptors originate from a girl between 2 and 17 years old with multiple sclerosis.

This rearrangement joins TRBV7-2 to TRBJ1-4; D gene ambiguous. CDR1 is SGHTA, CDR2 FQGNSA, per germline. The CDR3 spans 14 residues. V lost 2 bases and J lost 8, with 12 bases in between. Here the CDR3 reads CASSLTPGSEKLFF. CDR3 DNA: TGTGCCAGCAGCTTAACCCCGGGAAGCGAAAAACTGTTTTTT.

The chain carries TRBV9 and TRBJ1-2; unclear D gene. Trimming cost V 0 bases and J 5 bases, with 26 bases left between them. Germline V gene data show CDR1 as SGDLS and CDR2 as YYNGEE. CDR3 length: 19 residues. The CDR3 sequence is CASSVEPLPAVLPYYGYTF. CDR3 sequence (DNA): TGTGCCAGCAGCGTAGAACCCCTCCCAGCCGTTTTACCTTATTATGGCTACACCTTC. The variable domain in full, with the rest retrieved from reference TRBV9 and TRBJ1-2, is DSGVTQTPKHLITATGQRVTLRCSPRSGDLSVYWYQQSLDQGLQFLIQYYNGEERAKGNILERFSAQQFPDLHSELNLSSLELGDSALYFCASSVEPLPAVLPYYGYTFGSGTRLTVV.

This clonotype has a handful of counts. The V call is TRBV3-1, the J call TRBJ1-2; possibly TRBD1 for D (5 bases). Germline V gives CDR1 LGHDT, CDR2 YNNKEL (reference sequence). Trimming removed 1 base at V and 8 bases at J, with 11 bases between. CDR3 size: 13 residues. CDR3 protein: CASSQAGVEGYTF. DNA for the CDR3: TGTGCCAGCAGCCAAGCGGGGGTTGAGGGCTACACCTTC.

The chain uses TRBV7-9 and TRBJ1-2; the match to TRBD1 covers 7 bases. Per germline, CDR1 SEHNR and CDR2 FQNEAQ (reference sequence). The CDR3 is 15 residues long. Trimming took 5 bases from V and 0 from J; bases not matched to a gene: 6. This CDR3 reads CASSRDSPTNYGYTF. The DNA for the CDR3 is TGTGCCAGCAGCCGGGACAGCCCTACTAACTATGGCTACACCTTC.

The CDR3 is CASSPGLAGGPSEQFF. The CDR3 coding sequence is TGTGCCAGCAGTCCGGGACTAGCGGGGGGGCCGTCTGAGCAGTTCTTC. The V gene is TRBV12-3 or TRBV12-4, the J gene TRBJ2-1; 16 bases map to TRBD2. V shed 5 bases and J 9 bases; nucleotides not matched to a gene: 7. The CDR3 consists of 16 residues.

This clonotype was found a few times. The V call is TRBV10-3, the J call TRBJ1-1; weak D call: TRBD1 (5 bases). The V end was cut by 2 bases, the J end by 6 bases, with 10 bases between. This CDR3 has 13 residues. CDR1 and CDR2 (germline): ENHRY, SYGVKD. In DNA form, the CDR3 reads TGTGCCATCAGTGAGACTCAGGGACCTGAAGCTTTCTTT. The encoded protein is CAISETQGPEAFF.

This clonotype occurred many times. This rearrangement joins TRBV20-1 to TRBJ1-2; D is unresolved. The CDR3 spans 15 residues. CDR1 is DFQATT, CDR2 SNEGSKA, per germline (reference sequence). V lost 3 bases and J lost 4, with 18 bases in between. CDR3 loop: CSARWRLGPFYGYTF. The CDR3 coding sequence is TGCAGTGCTAGGTGGCGGCTCGGACCCTTCTATGGCTACACCTTC.

This sequence joins TRBV11-2 and TRBJ2-3; D possibly matches TRBD1 or TRBD2 (5 bases each). V was shortened by 4 bases and J by 2 bases, with 13 bases between the two germline ends. The CDR3 has 15 amino acids. Germline CDR1 and CDR2: SGHAT and FQNNGV. CDR3 bases: TGTGCCAGCAGCTCACCAGGGAGCCCCACAGATACGCAGTATTTT. Translated, it gives CASSSPGSPTDTQYF.

This chain joins TRBV11-2 and TRBJ1-5, with 10 bases aligning to TRBD1. Per germline, CDR1 SGHAT and CDR2 FQNNGV. J lost 0 bases, V lost 5 bases, and 7 bases had no gene match. The CDR3 is 17 residues long. The CDR3 here is CASSPGQGIYSNQPQHF. In nucleotides, the CDR3 is TGTGCCAGCAGCCCGGGACAGGGGATATATAGCAATCAGCCCCAGCATTTT. The whole variable domain, filled in from reference TRBV11-2 and TRBJ1-5, reads EAGVAQSPRYKIIEKRQSVAFWCNPISGHATLYWYQQILGQGPKLLIQFQNNGVVDDSQLPKDRFSAERLKGVDSTLKIQPAKLEDSAVYLCASSPGQGIYSNQPQHFGDGTRLSIL.

This clonotype was counted between two and nine times. The CDR3 nucleotides are TGTGCCAGCAGCGGGACTAGCGGGGCCTACGAGCAGTACTTC. This encodes CASSGTSGAYEQYF. The V gene is TRBV9, the J gene TRBJ2-7; 12 nucleotides line up with TRBD2. This CDR3 has 14 residues. Unmatched junction bases numbered 0, after V lost 3 bases and J lost 2 bases. Germline V gene data show CDR1 as SGDLS and CDR2 as YYNGEE.

The V and J genes are TRBV6-5 and TRBJ2-2; D perhaps matches TRBD1 (5 bases). V lost 7 bases and J lost 4, with 10 bases in between. From germline, CDR1 is MNHEY and CDR2 SVGAGI. The CDR3 is 13 residues long. The CDR3 loop reads CASKLRGTGELFF. DNA of the CDR3: TGTGCCAGCAAACTAAGGGGCACCGGGGAGCTGTTTTTT.